The present TCR beta chain was sequenced within a study of shared clonotypes between healthy human individuals. Broader study findings: Genetic and exposure-history diversity was limited by the few donors.

This clone was counted a few times. Its antigen remains unknown. The authors split each subset's genomic DNA evenly across several immunoSEQ plates. Assay: immunoSEQ multiplex PCR; the TCRdb copy retains only in-frame clones and omits some. Of 950,000 to 1,100,000 clones in the sample, around 74% were seen once. CD4+ cells underwent separation, giving CD45RA+ naive and CD45RA-negative memory subsets. From germline, CDR1 is KGHSH and CDR2 LQKENI. The V end lost 5 bases, the J end lost 6 bases, and 20 bases lay between the germline ends. The CDR3 sequence is 15 residues long. The receptor was derived from a man between 18 and 29 years old in good health. The V gene is TRBV18, the J gene TRBJ2-7; D perhaps matches TRBD2 (8 bases). Material: memory CD4+ T cells sorted from blood. Subset reported: CD45RA-negative fraction. The CDR3 DNA is TGTGCCAGCTCATCCACCGGGACAGCGGGGGCCGAGCAGTACTTC. Translation: CASSSTGTAGAEQYF.